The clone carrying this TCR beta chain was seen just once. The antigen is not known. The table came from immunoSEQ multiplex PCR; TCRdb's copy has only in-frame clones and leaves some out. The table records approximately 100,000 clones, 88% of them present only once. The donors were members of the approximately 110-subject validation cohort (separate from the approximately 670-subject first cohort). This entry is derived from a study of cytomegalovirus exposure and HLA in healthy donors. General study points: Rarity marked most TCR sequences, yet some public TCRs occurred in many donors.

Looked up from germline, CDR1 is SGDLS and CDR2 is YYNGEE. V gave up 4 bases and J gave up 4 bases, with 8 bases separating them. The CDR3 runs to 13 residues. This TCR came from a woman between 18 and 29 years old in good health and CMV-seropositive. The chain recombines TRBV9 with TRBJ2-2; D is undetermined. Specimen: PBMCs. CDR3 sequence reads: CASSFISTGELFF. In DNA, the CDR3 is TGTGCCAGCAGCTTCATTAGCACCGGGGAGCTGTTTTTT. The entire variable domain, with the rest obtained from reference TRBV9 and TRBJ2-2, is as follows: DSGVTQTPKHLITATGQRVTLRCSPRSGDLSVYWYQQSLDQGLQFLIQYYNGEERAKGNILERFSAQQFPDLHSELNLSSLELGDSALYFCASSFISTGELFFGEGSRLTVL.